This T cell receptor (beta chain) was observed in a study of technical replicates of blood from a handful of donors. Assay: immunoSEQ multiplex PCR; the TCRdb copy retains only in-frame clones and omits some. The repertoire holds around 85,000 clones, with roughly 94% as singletons. CDR3 length: 13 residues. From germline, CDR1 is PRHDT and CDR2 FYEKMQ (reference sequence). Trimming took 3 bases from V and 4 from J, leaving 7 bases between them. The sample consisted of T cells isolated from PBMCs. The V call is TRBV13, the J call TRBJ2-1; D remains ambiguous. This TCR was recovered from a human donor in good health. CDR3 loop: CASSFTVYNEQFF. In DNA form, the CDR3 reads TGTGCCAGCAGCTTTACGGTTTACAATGAGCAGTTCTTC.